The 32 T cell receptor beta chains presented below share a single source sample, sequenced in a study of cytomegalovirus exposure and HLA in healthy donors. The PCR ran on 60 Vbeta and 13 Jbeta primers. This table comes from immunoSEQ multiplex PCR, and its TCRdb copy is limited to in-frame clones, with some not included. The sample has 130,000 to 150,000 clones, approximately 73% seen once; the top ten hold 1% to 1.5%. Sequenced: PBMCs. Receptors originate from a woman aged 40 to 55 in good health and CMV-seronegative.

V is TRBV12-5 and J is TRBJ1-1; D not resolved. Germline values: CDR1 LGHNT, CDR2 FRNRAP. The CDR3 contains 12 residues. V lost 4 bases and J 5 bases, leaving 8 bases between the germline ends. In DNA form, the CDR3 reads TGTGCTAGTGGTTCGCACCGGACTGAAGCTTTCTTT. Encoded protein: CASGSHRTEAFF.

The genes are TRBV6-5 and TRBJ1-1, with 8 bases identical to TRBD1. The CDR3 loop spans 15 amino acids. V lost 5 bases, J lost 3 bases, and 8 bases stayed unmatched. CDR1 MNHEY and CDR2 SVGAGI come from the germline V gene. The CDR3 is CASSTPDRADTEAFF. The DNA of the CDR3 is TGTGCCAGCAGTACCCCGGACAGGGCCGACACTGAAGCTTTCTTT.

The chain's CDR3 is CASSLFRGRARMPNYGYTF. The CDR3 DNA follows: TGTGCCAGCAGCTTATTCAGGGGGCGGGCACGTATGCCCAACTATGGCTACACCTTC. This chain uses TRBV7-9 with TRBJ1-2; 8 bases are shared with TRBD1. This CDR3 contains 19 residues. Trimming removed 2 bases from V and 2 bases from J; junction bases left unmatched: 16. From germline, CDR1 is SEHNR and CDR2 FQNEAQ (reference sequence).

CDR3 sequence reads: CAISESGLYYGYTF. The CDR3 nucleotides are TGTGCCATCAGTGAGTCGGGGCTCTACTATGGCTACACCTTC. The chain combines TRBV10-3 with TRBJ1-2; D might be TRBD1 (5 bases). Germline CDR1 is ENHRY and CDR2 is SYGVKD. Trimming shortened V by 0 bases and J by 3 bases, and 8 bases separated the two germline ends. The CDR3 covers 14 residues.

This clone was observed a few times. The gene calls are TRBV2 and TRBJ1-6; 10 positions match TRBD1. Looked up from germline, CDR1 is SNHLY and CDR2 is FYNNEI. The CDR3 runs 15 residues. Trimming took 2 bases from V and 9 from J; bases not matched to a gene: 4. This chain's CDR3 is CASSERGQGTSPLHF. Written as DNA, the CDR3 is TGTGCCAGCAGTGAAAGGGGACAGGGGACTTCACCCCTCCACTTT.

The J gene is TRBJ2-1, the V gene TRBV13, with 8 bases that match TRBD1. The CDR3 covers 15 residues. Trimming at V came to 2 bases and at J to 6 bases, leaving 6 bases not matched to a gene. Germline values: CDR1 PRHDT, CDR2 FYEKMQ (reference sequence). CDR3 coding DNA: TGTGCCAGCAGCTTACGCAGGGGGCGTCTCAATGAGCAGTTCTTC. The encoded protein is CASSLRRGRLNEQFF.

The rearrangement uses TRBV5-4 and TRBJ1-1; D might be TRBD1 (6 bases). The CDR3 sequence is 15 residues long. The germline V gene encodes CDR1 SGHNT and CDR2 YYREEE (reference sequence). Trimming took off 0 bases at V and 2 bases at J, with 11 bases between the two ends. Here the CDR3 DNA reads TGTGCCAGCAGCTTGGCAGGACAGCTAAACACTGAAGCTTTCTTT. It is translated as CASSLAGQLNTEAFF. The whole variable domain, filled in from reference TRBV5-4 and TRBJ1-1, reads ETGVTQSPTHLIKTRGQQVTLRCSSQSGHNTVSWYQQALGQGPQFIFQYYREEENGRGNFPPRFSGLQFPNYSSELNVNALELDDSALYLCASSLAGQLNTEAFFGQGTRLTVV.

About this clone: In the same sample, other DNA sequences code for this CDR3. The CDR3 is CASSLGAVRGPYGTDTQYF. The CDR3 region has the DNA TGTGCCAGCAGCTTAGGCGCGGTGCGGGGGCCTTATGGGACAGATACGCAGTATTTT. The chain uses TRBV11-3 and TRBJ2-3; weak D call: TRBD2 (7 bases). The CDR3 length is 19 residues. In germline, CDR1 is SGHNT, CDR2 YENEEA. Trimming shortened V by 1 base and J by 3 bases, and 23 bases separated the two germline ends.

The chain combines TRBV30 with TRBJ2-7, with D perhaps TRBD2 (6 bases). Germline V gives CDR1 GTSNPN, CDR2 SVGIG (reference sequence). The CDR3 is 17 amino acids. The ends were cut back, 0 bases at V and 5 bases at J, with 23 bases in the middle. CDR3 protein: CAWSVLRRRRDGNEQYF. In DNA, the CDR3 is TGTGCCTGGAGTGTACTTCGCCGACGGAGGGACGGGAACGAGCAGTACTTC.

The rearrangement joins TRBV7-9 to TRBJ1-2, with D unclear. Trimming stripped 4 bases from V and 2 bases from J, with 14 bases between. Looked up from germline, CDR1 is SEHNR and CDR2 is FQNEAQ (reference sequence). The CDR3 sequence is 15 residues long. This CDR3 reads CASSSGLVTNYGYTF. CDR3 nucleotides: TGTGCCAGCAGCTCCGGACTCGTGACGAACTATGGCTACACCTTC.

The genes are TRBV5-4 and TRBJ1-2; D possibly corresponds to TRBD1 (6 bases). The CDR3 extends over 13 amino acids. V lost 5 bases to trimming and J lost 1 base, with 9 bases between them. CDR1 is SGHNT, CDR2 YYREEE, per germline (reference sequence). The CDR3 sequence is CASRRDNNYGYTF. CDR3 sequence (DNA): TGTGCCAGCAGAAGGGACAATAACTATGGCTACACCTTC.

The V gene is TRBV5-1, the J gene TRBJ2-7; 7 positions match TRBD1. Germline-derived CDR1 and CDR2 are SGHRS and YFSETQ. V was clipped by 3 bases and J by 5 bases; unmatched bases: 11. The CDR3 has 15 amino acids. DNA of the CDR3: TGCGCCAGCAGCTCCGGGACAGCGAAGTCACACGAGCAGTACGTC. Residues: CASSSGTAKSHEQYV.

This clone was counted between two and nine times. The junction shows a germline mismatch at one end, possibly a read error. The chain uses TRBV7-7 and TRBJ2-1, with 9 bases that match TRBD2. CDR3 length: 16 residues. Germline CDR1 reads SSHAT; CDR2 reads FNYEAQ (reference sequence). The CDR3 loop reads CASSQLTSGSYNEQFF. DNA for the CDR3: TGTGCTAGCAGCCAACTGACTAGCGGTTCCTACAATGAGCAGTTCTTC.

V is TRBV7-9 and J is TRBJ1-1; D may be TRBD1 (5 bases). V shed 5 bases and J shed 4 bases, with 20 bases lying between them. CDR1 and CDR2 (germline): SEHNR, FQNEAQ (reference sequence). This CDR3 has 16 residues. The CDR3 DNA reads TGTGCCAGCAGCCCACCGGCGGGGACCTCGAGCACTGAAGCTTTCTTT. Translation gives CASSPPAGTSSTEAFF.

This clone occurred a few times. This sequence joins TRBV19 and TRBJ1-5, with a possible D match to TRBD1 (5 bases). Germline CDR1 LNHDA, CDR2 SQIVND (reference sequence). Trimming stripped 9 bases from V and 0 bases from J, with 12 bases between. This CDR3 contains 14 residues. The CDR3 here is CASKTDLSNQPQHF. Written as DNA, the CDR3 is TGTGCCAGCAAGACAGATCTTAGCAATCAGCCCCAGCATTTT.

The chain uses TRBV7-3 and TRBJ2-1; TRBD2 agrees at 7 bases. The CDR3 has 21 amino acids. Germline CDR1 and CDR2: SGHTA and FQGTGA. V gave up 2 bases and J gave up 0 bases; unmatched junction bases: 19. The CDR3 DNA reads TGTGCCAGCAGCTTACAAGGTTCAACGGGGGGTCTTCTCAGCTCCTACAATGAGCAGTTCTTC. As protein: CASSLQGSTGGLLSSYNEQFF.

The V and J genes are TRBV7-3 and TRBJ1-2, with D perhaps matching TRBD1 (5 bases). The V end was cut by 0 bases, the J end by 3 bases, with 26 bases between. The CDR3 is 20 amino acids. CDR1 and CDR2 from the germline V gene are SGHTA and FQGTGA. The CDR3 protein is CASSLTGGGYPSKQDYGYTF. The CDR3 DNA reads TGTGCCAGCAGCTTAACGGGCGGGGGTTATCCCTCGAAACAAGACTATGGCTACACCTTC. Using reference TRBV7-3 and TRBJ1-2 for the parts outside the CDR3, the full variable domain is GAGVSQTPSNKVTEKGKYVELRCDPISGHTALYWYRQSLGQGPEFLIYFQGTGAADDSGLPNDRFFAVRPEGSVSTLKIQRTERGDSAVYLCASSLTGGGYPSKQDYGYTFGSGTRLTVV.

This sequence joins TRBV19 and TRBJ1-2; tentatively, D is TRBD1 (5 bases). Trimming took off 5 bases at V and 5 bases at J, with 9 bases between the two ends. CDR1 and CDR2 from the germline V gene are LNHDA and SQIVND (reference sequence). This CDR3 region has 12 residues. CDR3 in DNA: TGTGCCAGTAGTTTGGACATGTATGGCTACACCTTC. As protein: CASSLDMYGYTF.

This chain joins TRBV27 and TRBJ1-1; D not certain. Between the trimmed V and J ends, which lost 7 bases and 4 bases, there was a span of 10 bases. The CDR3 loop spans 12 amino acids. Germline CDR1 reads MNHEY; CDR2 reads SMNVEV (reference sequence). CDR3 coding DNA: TGTGCCAGCATGAGGGCGGGCACTGAAGCTTTCTTT. Protein product: CASMRAGTEAFF.

The genes are TRBV6-1 and TRBJ1-1; 7 bases map to TRBD1. Germline V gene data show CDR1 as MNHNS and CDR2 as SASEGT. Trimming took 5 bases from V and 3 from J; bases not matched to a gene: 6. The CDR3 covers 14 residues. CDR3 nucleotides: TGTGCCAGCAGTTTACGAGGGGGCGACACTGAAGCTTTCTTT. This sequence encodes CASSLRGGDTEAFF.

This clone was observed a few times. The chain employs TRBV5-1 and TRBJ1-1, with 8 positions matching TRBD1. The CDR3 has 15 amino acids. CDR1 SGHRS and CDR2 YFSETQ come from the germline V gene. V trimming: 4 bases; J trimming: 1 base; junction bases outside the gene matches: 6. CDR3 sequence (DNA): TGCGCCAGCAGCAGGGGACAGGCCGCGAACACTGAAGCTTTCTTT. It is translated as CASSRGQAANTEAFF.

This chain connects TRBV5-6 to TRBJ2-5, with 7 bases aligning to TRBD1. V gave up 4 bases and J gave up 4 bases; unmatched junction bases: 7. The CDR3 has 14 amino acids. Germline loops: CDR1 SGHDT, CDR2 YYEEEE. CDR3 nucleotide sequence: TGTGCCAGCAGCACCGGACAGGAGTCAGAGACCCAGTACTTC. It yields the protein CASSTGQESETQYF.

The chain carries TRBV7-9 and TRBJ1-1, with D possibly matching TRBD1 (5 bases). The CDR3 runs to 15 residues. Germline values: CDR1 SEHNR, CDR2 FQNEAQ (reference sequence). Trimming stripped 0 bases from V and 2 bases from J, with 10 bases between. Here the CDR3 reads CASSLAQGLNTEAFF. CDR3 coding DNA: TGTGCCAGCAGCTTAGCGCAGGGACTAAACACTGAAGCTTTCTTT.

The chain couples TRBV28 to TRBJ2-7; D remains ambiguous. CDR1 is MDHEN and CDR2 is SYDVKM in the germline V gene. The CDR3 is made up of 18 amino acids. With 4 bases removed from V and 1 base from J, the gap between germline ends came to 23 bases. CDR3 protein: CASSSTDVTESLSYEQYF. The CDR3 bases are TGTGCCAGCAGTTCTACCGACGTAACAGAATCTCTTTCCTACGAGCAGTACTTC.

This sequence joins TRBV10-2 and TRBJ2-1, with D possibly being TRBD1 (6 bases). V was clipped by 0 bases and J by 3 bases, with 15 bases between them. CDR1 WSHSY and CDR2 SAAADI come from the germline V gene. CDR3 length: 17 residues. Written as DNA, the CDR3 is TGCGCCAGCAGTGAGTCTAGACAGGCCACGAACTACAATGAGCAGTTCTTC. This translates into CASSESRQATNYNEQFF.

J is TRBJ1-4 and V is TRBV19; 10 bases are shared with TRBD1. Germline V gene data show CDR1 as LNHDA and CDR2 as SQIVND (reference sequence). J lost 8 bases, V lost 6 bases, and 18 bases had no gene match. This CDR3 region has 18 residues. The chain's CDR3 is CASRTSALRDRGREKLFF. The DNA of the CDR3 is TGTGCCAGTAGAACCTCCGCTCTCCGGGACAGGGGACGGGAAAAACTGTTTTTT.

V gene TRBV4-1 combines with J gene TRBJ2-3; no firm D call. Germline CDR1 and CDR2: MGHRA and YSYEKL. The CDR3 extends over 14 amino acids. V was clipped by 1 base and J by 3 bases, with 8 bases between them. This CDR3 reads CASSQVTATDTQYF. DNA for the CDR3: TGCGCCAGCAGCCAAGTTACTGCGACAGATACGCAGTATTTT.

This clone appeared a few times. The rearrangement joins TRBV6-5 to TRBJ2-7; TRBD1 might be the D (5 bases). Trimming removed 6 bases from V and 3 bases from J, with 15 bases in between. CDR3 length equals 14 residues. Germline lookup yields CDR1 MNHEY and CDR2 SVGAGI. CDR3 DNA sequence: TGTGCCAGCAGCCTAGACAGTGAAGACTACGAGCAGTACTTC. Translated: CASSLDSEDYEQYF.

This sequence joins TRBV5-8 and TRBJ2-2; D is perhaps TRBD1 (5 bases). V was shortened by 1 base and J by 6 bases, with 7 bases between the two germline ends. Per the germline V gene, CDR1 is SGHTS and CDR2 is YDEGEE. The CDR3 is made up of 13 amino acids. CDR3 in DNA: TGTGCCAGCAGCTTGCAGGGTCCCGGGGAGCTGTTTTTT. This sequence encodes CASSLQGPGELFF.

The V and J genes are TRBV4-2 and TRBJ2-1; 13 nucleotides match TRBD2. The CDR3 extends over 16 amino acids. Germline values: CDR1 LGHNA, CDR2 YNFKEQ. With 4 bases clipped from V and 8 bases from J, the junction kept 8 bases outside the gene matches. The CDR3 loop reads CASSPELAGGVHEQFF. The CDR3 DNA reads TGTGCCAGCAGCCCTGAACTAGCGGGGGGGGTCCATGAGCAGTTCTTC.

V gene TRBV4-1 combines with J gene TRBJ1-5, with a weak D call TRBD1 (6 bases). This CDR3 has 14 residues. Per the germline V gene, CDR1 is MGHRA and CDR2 is YSYEKL. V dropped 5 bases and J dropped 8 bases, with 16 bases sitting between them. As DNA, the CDR3 is TGCGCCAGCAGCGTGGACAGACGGGGAGAGCCCCAGCATTTT. Translating it yields CASSVDRRGEPQHF.

The chain combines TRBV19 with TRBJ2-2; no reliable D call. The V and J ends lost 1 base and 6 bases respectively, with 6 bases between them. The V gene's germline CDR1 is LNHDA and CDR2 SQIVND (reference sequence). The CDR3 spans 13 residues. The CDR3 loop is CASSIGHPGELFF. CDR3 sequence (DNA): TGTGCCAGTAGTATAGGACACCCCGGGGAGCTGTTTTTT.